This is a list of T cell receptor beta chains from one sample in a study of shared clonotypes between healthy human individuals. Assay: immunoSEQ multiplex PCR; the TCRdb copy retains only in-frame clones and omits some. Among just over 2,000,000 clones listed, about 95% were seen once. The sequenced material came from naive CD8+ T cells sorted from blood. The receptors come from a young man in good health. Each CDR3 is given with its conserved first and last residue. Clone sizes are given selectively: once, few, many, or a class where the clone is expanded.

size	V	J	CDR3
.	TRBV6-1	TRBJ2-7	CASNGGRGGFYEQYF
.	TRBV27	TRBJ2-1	CASSLASYNEQFF
.	TRBV7-2	TRBJ2-7	CASSLRNPYEQYF
once	TRBV7-9	TRBJ2-5	CASSDRGFQETQYF
.	TRBV5-8	TRBJ2-2	CAITLTEPPNTGELFF
.	TRBV5-8	TRBJ2-3	CASSSGQGLGTDTQYF
once	TRBV4-1	TRBJ1-1	CASSQDSEGRDTEAFF
once	TRBV7-9	TRBJ2-1	CASSLGLANNEQFF
once	TRBV19	TRBJ1-1	CASSINGVNTEAFF
.	TRBV5-6	TRBJ1-1	CASSTNTEAFF
.	TRBV27	TRBJ1-2	CASSFGSTNYGYTF
.	TRBV11-2	TRBJ2-5	CASSLGSETQYF
.	TRBV16	TRBJ1-4	CASSQFDDGNEKLFF
.	TRBV27	TRBJ2-1	CASSLATSGGYNEQFF
.	TRBV9	TRBJ2-2	CASSRTSMIGELFF
.	TRBV11-2	TRBJ1-1	CASSPRQGLLTEAFF
.	TRBV25-1	TRBJ2-7	CASSDWQGNSNEQYF
.	TRBV7-8	TRBJ2-7	CASSYQTGVSYEQYF
.	TRBV30	TRBJ2-6	CAWTQGLSGANVLTF
.	TRBV9	TRBJ2-7	CASSVGGGTYEQYF
.	TRBV28	TRBJ1-5	CASSWDREGNQPQHF
.	TRBV11-2	TRBJ1-1	CASSLDLTPEWFF
.	TRBV10-3	TRBJ2-5	CAISTGTGVETQYF
.	TRBV4-1	TRBJ1-1	CASSPPSVREPTEAFF
.	TRBV30	.	CAWSRGDNYEQYF
.	TRBV7-3	TRBJ2-7	CASSPEATGYREQYF
.	TRBV5-4	TRBJ2-7	CASSLGGSVHEQYF
once	TRBV28	TRBJ1-1	CASSFALRRLNTEAFF
.	TRBV28	TRBJ1-2	CASGGGEGYNYGYTF
.	TRBV10-2	TRBJ1-2	CASSDPLFLHYGYTF
.	TRBV2	TRBJ2-3	CASRATSTDTQYF
.	TRBV5-6	TRBJ2-3	CASSSGYEVADTQYF
.	TRBV6-1	TRBJ2-3	CASRAGPYPDTQYF
.	TRBV11-2	TRBJ2-5	CASSLYPDSGETQYF
.	TRBV29-1	TRBJ2-2	CSVSTPNTGELFF
.	TRBV7-9	TRBJ2-2	CASSSPRDRGDTGELFF
.	TRBV6-5	TRBJ2-3	CASSTGDTQYF
once	TRBV7-9	TRBJ2-1	CASSVGTGKHNEQFF
.	TRBV25-1	TRBJ2-5	CASSEPRNPQETQYF
.	TRBV2	TRBJ2-6	CASIPGQGTGANVLTF
.	TRBV15	TRBJ1-2	CATSRGRTDNYGYTF
once	TRBV28	TRBJ2-3	CASSLFGGGTDTQYF
.	TRBV19	TRBJ2-1	CASAGLWDEQFF
.	TRBV28	TRBJ2-3	CASSLKQGPTDTQYF
.	TRBV27	TRBJ2-2	CASTNTGELFF
.	TRBV28	TRBJ2-2	CASSWAGSTGELFF
.	TRBV6-5	TRBJ2-1	CASSSGAGGYNEQFF